What follows are 9 T cell receptor beta chains derived from one specimen sequenced in a study of human T cells and chemical hapten exposure. Time point described: patch test 2, 6 weeks after DPC sensitization. As to treatment: therapeutic diphenylcyclopropenone sensitization with weekly scalp DPC. Via MiXCR, TCRdb re-called the RACE reads, giving one row per CDR3 protein. The sample consists of some 80,000 distinct CDR3 sequences, more than 8.5% of them appearing once. The sample here was whole blood, taken in connection with sensitization to the hapten diphenylcyclopropenone (DPC). The receptor set was obtained from a woman aged 25 to 45 with alopecia areata. Some clones in this sample may be carry-over from other donors' samples.

As regards this clonotype: A much larger clone is a single base away; this may be a read error. Because the CDR3 is missing its conserved closing phenylalanine or tryptophan, this is likely a read error. This chain joins TRBV28 and TRBJ1-5; unclear D gene. CDR3 length: 18 amino acids. Trimming left V 5 bases short and J 0 bases short, with 20 bases between. The germline V gene encodes CDR1 MDHEN and CDR2 SYDVKM. CDR3 bases: TGTGCCAGCAGTGCGCTGTGGAGGAGGGCGAATAGCAATCAGCCCCAGCATTCT. Translating it yields CASSALWRRANSNQPQHS.

This clonotype was counted at least ten times. The V call is TRBV5-1, the J call TRBJ2-7, with 8 bases lining up with TRBD2. In germline, CDR1 is SGHRS, CDR2 YFSETQ. The ends lost 4 bases at V and 3 bases at J; junction bases unmatched: 9. The CDR3 has 15 amino acids. The CDR3 protein is CASSPPESGSYEQYF. DNA of the CDR3: TGCGCCAGCAGCCCGCCCGAGAGCGGGAGCTACGAGCAGTACTTC.

This clonotype was recorded a few times. The J gene is TRBJ2-2, the V gene TRBV12-5; no clear D. V lost 2 bases and J 1 base, leaving 8 bases between the germline ends. This CDR3 contains 15 residues. The germline V gene encodes CDR1 LGHNT and CDR2 FRNRAP. This CDR3 reads CASGLRHQNTGELFF. In DNA, the CDR3 is TGTGCTAGTGGTTTGCGACACCAGAACACCGGGGAGCTGTTTTTT.

The CDR3 sequence is CASSFLAGYSYEQYF. The CDR3 DNA follows: TGTGCCAGCAGCTTCCTCGCAGGGTACTCCTACGAGCAGTACTTC. This chain uses TRBV7-2 with TRBJ2-7; a possible D gene is TRBD1 (5 bases). The V gene's germline CDR1 is SGHTA and CDR2 FQGNSA. V gave up 3 bases and J gave up 0 bases, with 12 bases separating them. The CDR3 spans 15 residues.

The gene calls are TRBV10-3 and TRBJ2-7; the D is unclear. V was shortened by 0 bases and J by 3 bases, with 12 bases between the two germline ends. Germline V gene lookup returns CDR1 ENHRY and CDR2 SYGVKD. The CDR3 sequence is 15 residues long. In DNA, the CDR3 is TGTGCCATCAGTGAGTCTGGCGACCTGGGCTACGAGCAGTACTTC. Translated, it gives CAISESGDLGYEQYF.

The chain uses TRBV4-3 and TRBJ1-3; TRBD1 matches at 8 bases. V trimming: 2 bases; J trimming: 2 bases; junction bases outside the gene matches: 11. The germline CDR1 and CDR2 sequences are LGHNA and YSLEER. CDR3 size: 18 residues. The CDR3 DNA sequence: TGCGCCAGCAGCCAAAGCAGGGGGCAAGGTGGTCCTGGAAACACCATATATTTT. It yields the protein CASSQSRGQGGPGNTIYF.

V usage is TRBV25-1 and J usage is TRBJ2-2; unclear D gene. CDR1 and CDR2 (germline): MGHDK, SYGVNS. The length of the CDR3 is 13 residues. Trimming left V 4 bases short and J 2 bases short, with 5 bases between. Here the CDR3 DNA reads TGTGCCAGCAGTGGGCTCAACACCGGGGAGCTGTTTTTT. This translates into CASSGLNTGELFF.

This clonotype has a handful of counts. CDR3: CASTLAGGTDTQYF. The CDR3, as DNA: TGTGCCAGCACCCTAGCGGGGGGCACAGATACGCAGTATTTT. The chain uses TRBV7-9 and TRBJ2-3, with TRBD2 matching 10 bases. The V gene's germline CDR1 is SEHNR and CDR2 FQNEAQ (reference sequence). J lost 1 base, V lost 7 bases, and 2 bases had no gene match. There are 14 residues in the CDR3.

In its sample, this clonotype was seen many times. The rearrangement links TRBV6-6 to TRBJ1-1; D is ambiguous. CDR3 length: 14 amino acids. Germline V CDR1 and CDR2: MNHNY, SVGAGI (reference sequence). The V gene lost 7 bases and the J gene lost 5 bases, with 17 bases spanning the gap. The CDR3 region has the DNA TGTGCCAGCAACTTTCGGGAGGGCGGAACTGAAGCTTTCTTT. Amino acid sequence: CASNFREGGTEAFF.